The text below deals with one T cell receptor (beta chain). Unmatched junction bases numbered 12, after V lost 3 bases and J lost 7 bases. Germline loops: CDR1 SGHRS, CDR2 YFSETQ. CDR3 length equals 17 residues. This table comes from immunoSEQ multiplex PCR, and its TCRdb copy is limited to in-frame clones, with some not included. The repertoire holds roughly 31,000 clones, with around nine tenths as singletons. This specimen comes from a study of T cell changes during pregnancy in multiple sclerosis. The sequence was obtained from a female donor with multiple sclerosis, enrolled in a pregnancy study. Material: CD4+ T cells from peripheral blood mononuclear cells, obtained in the first trimester of pregnancy. The chain recombines TRBV5-1 with TRBJ1-6; 8 bases map to TRBD1. The CDR3 sequence is CASSYGMTGVQNSPLHF. The CDR3 DNA follows: TGCGCCAGCAGCTATGGAATGACAGGGGTCCAAAATTCACCCCTCCACTTT. Variable domain in full (rest from reference TRBV5-1 and TRBJ1-6): KAGVTQTPRYLIKTRGQQVTLSCSPISGHRSVSWYQQTPGQGLQFLFEYFSETQRNKGNFPGRFSGRQFSNSRSEMNVSTLELGDSALYLCASSYGMTGVQNSPLHFGNGTRLTVT.